Listed below are T cell receptor beta chains from one sample, sequenced in a study of T cells after somatic rescue of genetic block. Clones were read by immunoSEQ multiplex PCR, and TCRdb kept only the in-frame ones, dropping some. The table shows 15,000 or so clones, with more than 65% occurring only once. The sequencing sample was made of peripheral blood mononuclear cells (PBMCs). All receptors derive from a boy between 10 and 17 years old. The CDR3 runs from the conserved cysteine through the conserved F or W. A D gene is named only where the DNA matches it firmly. Expanded clones get a size class; other rows say once, few or many, or leave the size out.

J: TRBJ2-7
size: .
V: TRBV30
D: TRBD1
DNA: TGTGCCTGGAGGCGTTCACAGGGGACCGCCTACGAGCAGTACTTC
CDR3: CAWRRSQGTAYEQYF

J: TRBJ2-5
size: once
V: TRBV11-2
D: TRBD2
DNA: TGTGCCAGCAGCTTAGGCCAGCGGGGGCAAGAGACCCAGTACTTC
CDR3: CASSLGQRGQETQYF

J: TRBJ2-4
size: .
V: TRBV11-2
D: .
DNA: TGTGCCAGCAGCTTAAGACAGATAGCCAAAAACATTCAGTACTTC
CDR3: CASSLRQIAKNIQYF

J: TRBJ1-1
size: .
V: TRBV7-2
D: TRBD1
DNA: TGTGCCAGCAGCTTCGGGACAGGTATAGCTTTCTTT
CDR3: CASSFGTGIAFF

J: TRBJ1-1
size: .
V: TRBV18
D: TRBD1
DNA: TGTGCCAGCTCACCAAGGACAGGGCTGCCAATGAACACTGAAGCTTTCTTT
CDR3: CASSPRTGLPMNTEAFF

J: TRBJ1-6
size: .
V: TRBV7-9
D: .
DNA: TGTGCCAGCAGCCCCCCGGACTGGATCAATTCACCCCTCCACTTT
CDR3: CASSPPDWINSPLHF

J: TRBJ2-7
size: few
V: TRBV6-5
D: .
DNA: TGTGCCAGCAACCCTCGGGATTATTCCTACGAGCAGTACTTC
CDR3: CASNPRDYSYEQYF

J: TRBJ2-1
size: .
V: TRBV27
D: TRBD2
DNA: TGTGCCAGCAGTTTAGGACTAGCGGGAGTTGGTGAGCAGTTCTTC
CDR3: CASSLGLAGVGEQFF

J: TRBJ1-2
size: .
V: TRBV19
D: TRBD1
DNA: TGTGCCAGTAGTAGGTTTGGTGACAGGGGGGAAGCTAACTATGGCTACACCTTC
CDR3: CASSRFGDRGEANYGYTF

J: TRBJ1-2
size: .
V: TRBV29-1
D: .
DNA: TGCAGCGTTTCCCTAGCTAACTATGGCTACACCTTC
CDR3: CSVSLANYGYTF

J: TRBJ1-6
size: few
V: TRBV5-1
D: .
DNA: TGCGCCAGCAGCTTCAGCAATAATTCACCCCTCCACTTT
CDR3: CASSFSNNSPLHF

J: TRBJ2-3
size: .
V: TRBV5-1
D: .
DNA: TGCGCCAGCAGCTTGGTTGTGTTCTCAGATACGCAGTATTTT
CDR3: CASSLVVFSDTQYF

J: TRBJ1-2
size: few
V: TRBV9
D: .
DNA: TGTGCCAGCAGCGTAGTTCCAAGCCTCTATGGCTACACCTTC
CDR3: CASSVVPSLYGYTF

J: TRBJ2-7
size: .
V: TRBV18
D: .
DNA: TGTGCCAGCTCCAAACCTGGTCTAGGCTACGAGCAGTACTTC
CDR3: CASSKPGLGYEQYF

J: TRBJ2-5
size: .
V: TRBV12-5
D: .
DNA: TGTGCTAGTGGTTCTCTCCAGGGCTGGGAAGAGACCCAGTACTTC
CDR3: CASGSLQGWEETQYF

J: TRBJ1-2
size: .
V: TRBV14
D: .
DNA: TGTGCCAGCAGCCAAGGAAGGTCCTCCCTTTATGGCTACACCTTC
CDR3: CASSQGRSSLYGYTF